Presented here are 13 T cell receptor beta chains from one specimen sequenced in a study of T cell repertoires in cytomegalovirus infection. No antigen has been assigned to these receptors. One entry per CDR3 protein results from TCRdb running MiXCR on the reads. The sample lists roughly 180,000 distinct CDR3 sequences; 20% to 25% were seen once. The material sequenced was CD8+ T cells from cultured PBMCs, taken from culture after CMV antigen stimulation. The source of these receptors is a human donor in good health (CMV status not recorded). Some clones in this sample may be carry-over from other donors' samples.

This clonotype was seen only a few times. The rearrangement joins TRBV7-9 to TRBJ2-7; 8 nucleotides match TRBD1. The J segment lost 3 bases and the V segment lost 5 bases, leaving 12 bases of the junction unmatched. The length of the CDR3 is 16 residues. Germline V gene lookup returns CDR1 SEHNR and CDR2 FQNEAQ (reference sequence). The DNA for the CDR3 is TGTGCCAGCAGCCACGCCCGGACAGGGACCCTCTACGAGCAGTACTTC. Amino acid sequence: CASSHARTGTLYEQYF.

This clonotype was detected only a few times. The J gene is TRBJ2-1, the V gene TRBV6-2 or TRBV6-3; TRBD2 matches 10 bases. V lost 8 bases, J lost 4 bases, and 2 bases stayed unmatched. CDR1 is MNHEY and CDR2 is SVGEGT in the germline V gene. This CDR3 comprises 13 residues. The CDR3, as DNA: TGTGCCAGCGGTAGCGGGGGGTACAATGAGCAGTTCTTC. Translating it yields CASGSGGYNEQFF.

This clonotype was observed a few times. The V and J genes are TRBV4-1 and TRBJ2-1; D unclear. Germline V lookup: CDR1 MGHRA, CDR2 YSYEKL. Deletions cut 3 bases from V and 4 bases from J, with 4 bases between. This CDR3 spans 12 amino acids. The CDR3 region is CASSQDYNEQFF. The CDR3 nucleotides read TGCGCCAGCAGCCAGGATTACAATGAGCAGTTCTTC.

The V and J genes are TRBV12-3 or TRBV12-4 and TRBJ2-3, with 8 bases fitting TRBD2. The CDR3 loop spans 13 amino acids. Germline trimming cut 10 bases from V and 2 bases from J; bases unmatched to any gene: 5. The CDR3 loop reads CATRGALTDTQYF. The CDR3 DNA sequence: TGTGCCACGCGGGGGGCCCTCACAGATACGCAGTATTTT.

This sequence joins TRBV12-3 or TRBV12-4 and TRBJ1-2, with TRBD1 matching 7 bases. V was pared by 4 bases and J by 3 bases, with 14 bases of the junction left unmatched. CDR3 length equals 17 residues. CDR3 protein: CASSYPRGGAGDYGYTF. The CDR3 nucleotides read TGTGCCAGCAGTTACCCCCGAGGGGGCGCCGGGGACTATGGCTACACCTTC.

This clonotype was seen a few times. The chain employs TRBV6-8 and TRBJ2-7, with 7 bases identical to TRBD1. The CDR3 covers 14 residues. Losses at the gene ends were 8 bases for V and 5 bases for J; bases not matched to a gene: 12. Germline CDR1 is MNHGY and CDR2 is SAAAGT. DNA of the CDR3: TGTGCCAGCGGAAACAGGGGCCCCCTGGACGAGCAGTACTTC. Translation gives CASGNRGPLDEQYF.

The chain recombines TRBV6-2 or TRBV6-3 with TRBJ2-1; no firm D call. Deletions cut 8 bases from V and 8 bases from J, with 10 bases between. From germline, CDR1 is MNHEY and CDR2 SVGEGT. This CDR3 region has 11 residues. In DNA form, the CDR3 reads TGTGCCAGCGCAACCGGCGATGAGCAGTTCTTC. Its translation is CASATGDEQFF.

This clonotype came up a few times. The CDR3 loop is CASRKRQGISDTGELFF. The CDR3 DNA reads as TGTGCCAGCAGAAAGAGACAGGGTATATCGGACACCGGGGAGCTGTTTTTT. V is TRBV7-6 and J is TRBJ2-2; 7 nucleotides align to TRBD1. The germline CDR1 and CDR2 sequences are SGHVS and FNYEAQ. J lost 3 bases, V lost 6 bases, and 13 bases had no gene match. The CDR3 totals 17 residues.

The CDR3 here is CASSFRGRGYGYTF. The CDR3 DNA sequence: TGTGCCAGCAGCTTTAGGGGGCGGGGCTATGGCTACACCTTC. V is TRBV7-8 and J is TRBJ1-2; 7 bases agree with TRBD1. With V trimmed by 3 bases and J by 4 bases, 5 bases remained unmatched. Germline-derived CDR1 and CDR2 are SGHVS and FQNEAQ. The CDR3 totals 14 residues.

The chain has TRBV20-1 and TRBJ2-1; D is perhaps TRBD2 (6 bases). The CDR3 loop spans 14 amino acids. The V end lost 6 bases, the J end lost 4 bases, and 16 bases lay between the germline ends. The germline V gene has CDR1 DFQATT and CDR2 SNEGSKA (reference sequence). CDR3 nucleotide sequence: TGCAGTGCCCTAACGCAGGCGGGGTACAATGAGCAGTTCTTC. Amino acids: CSALTQAGYNEQFF.

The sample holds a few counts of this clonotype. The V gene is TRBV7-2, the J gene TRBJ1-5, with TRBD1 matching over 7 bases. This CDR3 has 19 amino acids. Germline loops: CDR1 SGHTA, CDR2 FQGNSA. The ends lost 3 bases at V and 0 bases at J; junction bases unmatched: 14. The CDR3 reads CASSLTGPPGPYSNQPQHF. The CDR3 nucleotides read TGTGCCAGCAGCTTGACAGGGCCGCCGGGGCCTTATAGCAATCAGCCCCAGCATTTT.

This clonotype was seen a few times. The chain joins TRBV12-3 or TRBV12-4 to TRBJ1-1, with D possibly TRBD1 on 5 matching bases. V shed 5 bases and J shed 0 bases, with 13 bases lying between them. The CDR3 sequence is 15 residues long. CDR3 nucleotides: TGTGCCAGCAGTGCACCAGGGACTCTGAACACTGAAGCTTTCTTT. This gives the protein CASSAPGTLNTEAFF.

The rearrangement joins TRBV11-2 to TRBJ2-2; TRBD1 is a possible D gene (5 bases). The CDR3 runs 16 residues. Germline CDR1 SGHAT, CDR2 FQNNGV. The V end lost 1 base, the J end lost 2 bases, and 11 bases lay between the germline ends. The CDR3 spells CASSLVVRTNTGELFF. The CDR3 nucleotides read TGTGCCAGCAGCTTAGTTGTTAGGACAAACACCGGGGAGCTGTTTTTT. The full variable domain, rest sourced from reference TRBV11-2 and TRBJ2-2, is EAGVAQSPRYKIIEKRQSVAFWCNPISGHATLYWYQQILGQGPKLLIQFQNNGVVDDSQLPKDRFSAERLKGVDSTLKIQPAKLEDSAVYLCASSLVVRTNTGELFFGEGSRLTVL.